The sequence of this TCR beta chain was determined in a study of T cell responses to AZD1222 COVID-19 vaccine. Sequencing was performed with immunoSEQ multiplex PCR; in TCRdb, only in-frame clones are kept and a portion is missing. The data hold under 200,000 clones, with 85% to 95% observed a single time. Trimming pared 4 bases from V and 5 bases from J, leaving 12 bases between. This CDR3 region has 14 residues. In germline, CDR1 is SGDLS, CDR2 YYNGEE. As regards this clone: No antigen is known for it.

Study-level points and caveats: In the spike-specific TCR repertoire, nearly half reportedly target unmutated variant regions. The CD4 TCRs associated with vaccination extended across spike and predominated at 160-218 and 743-854.

The source is an adult in good health. The sample was peripheral blood, taken on day 0 of AZD1222 vaccination. The chain joins TRBV9 to TRBJ1-4; a weak D match, TRBD1 (5 bases). DNA for the CDR3: TGTGCCAGCAGCCCTGGACGGACAAATGAAAAACTGTTTTTT. This translates into CASSPGRTNEKLFF.